Presented here are 9 T cell receptor beta chains from one specimen sequenced in a study of spatial heterogeneity in lung cancer. TCRdb reprocessed the 5' RACE reads with MiXCR, giving one entry per CDR3 protein. The sample has some 55,000 distinct CDR3 sequences, under 7.5% seen once. The sample's time point: sample taken at primary tumor resection. The material sequenced was PBMCs, taken at surgery. The receptors shown here come from a female donor with early-stage non-small cell lung cancer.

This sequence joins TRBV7-2 and TRBJ2-2, with 8 bases aligning to TRBD2. CDR1 is SGHTA, CDR2 FQGNSA, per germline. V lost 2 bases, J lost 4 bases, and 6 bases stayed unmatched. CDR3 length equals 16 residues. The CDR3 region is CASSLFPSGSTGELFF. The CDR3 nucleotides are TGTGCCAGCAGCTTATTCCCCAGCGGGAGCACCGGGGAGCTGTTTTTT.

This clonotype was recorded at least ten times. DNA for the CDR3: TGTGCCAGCAGCTTGAGGAAGGACACCGGGGAGCTGTTTTTT. Translating gives CASSLRKDTGELFF. This sequence joins TRBV5-4 and TRBJ2-2, with D unclear. Between the trimmed V and J ends, which lost 1 base and 3 bases, there was a span of 7 bases. The CDR3 sequence is 14 residues long. The V gene's germline CDR1 is SGHNT and CDR2 YYREEE (reference sequence).

CDR3 residues: CASRGRANTEAFF. Here the CDR3 DNA reads TGTGCCAGCAGGGGGAGGGCGAACACTGAAGCTTTCTTT. This chain uses TRBV27 with TRBJ1-1; D unclear. Germline CDR1 MNHEY, CDR2 SMNVEV (reference sequence). Trimming left V 6 bases short and J 1 base short, with 9 bases between. This CDR3 comprises 13 residues.

The chain employs TRBV20-1 and TRBJ2-7; D is perhaps TRBD1 (8 bases). Germline CDR1 is DFQATT and CDR2 is SNEGSKA (reference sequence). The CDR3 has 18 amino acids. V lost 6 bases and J 4 bases, leaving 31 bases between the germline ends. This CDR3 reads CSALRTGLSSGSPYEQYF. Here the CDR3 DNA reads TGCAGTGCCCTGAGGACAGGGCTATCTAGCGGCAGCCCGTACGAGCAGTACTTC.

Many counts were recorded for this clonotype. The chain joins TRBV7-9 to TRBJ2-7; 14 bases map to TRBD2. The germline V gene encodes CDR1 SEHNR and CDR2 FQNEAQ (reference sequence). Trimming took 5 bases from V and 5 from J; bases not matched to a gene: 2. This CDR3 has 14 residues. CDR3 nucleotide sequence: TGTGCCAGCAGCCAGGGACTAGCGGGAGACGAGCAGTACTTC. Amino acid sequence: CASSQGLAGDEQYF.

This clonotype was picked up many times. This chain uses TRBV7-2 with TRBJ1-5, with D possibly matching TRBD1 (5 bases). Germline-derived CDR1 and CDR2 are SGHTA and FQGNSA. The CDR3 is 16 residues long. Trimming left V 4 bases short and J 7 bases short, with 20 bases between. The CDR3 DNA sequence: TGTGCCAGCAGCTCCGCCGGGCCTGGGACCCAACAGCCCCAGCATTTT. Translation: CASSSAGPGTQQPQHF.

This clonotype occurred many times. DNA for the CDR3: TGTGCCAGCAGACTCCGGACTAGCGGGGGGGGCACAGATACGCAGTATTTT. It translates to CASRLRTSGGGTDTQYF. The V gene is TRBV7-2, the J gene TRBJ2-3; 15 bases align to TRBD2. This CDR3 is 17 amino acids long. Germline V CDR1 and CDR2: SGHTA, FQGNSA. The V segment lost 6 bases and the J segment 1 base; nucleotides outside the gene matches: 5.

The table lists this clonotype with a few counts. One base away lies a much larger clone, so this may be a sequencing read error. DNA for the CDR3: TGCGCCAACAGCTTGGGCCACGACTCTACTGCACCCCTCCACTTT. Translation gives CANSLGHDSTAPLHF. The rearrangement joins TRBV5-1 to TRBJ1-6; no clear D gene. The CDR3 is 15 residues long. Germline V CDR1 and CDR2: SGHRS, YFSETQ.

The chain uses TRBV6-2 or TRBV6-3 and TRBJ1-1; the D is unclear. This CDR3 comprises 13 residues. The V end was cut by 2 bases, the J end by 1 base, with 5 bases between. Germline V gene sequence: CDR1 MNHEY, CDR2 SVGEGT. CDR3 protein: CASSYPTNTEAFF. Here the CDR3 DNA reads TGTGCCAGCAGTTACCCCACGAACACTGAAGCTTTCTTT.